The rows below give T cell receptor beta chains drawn from one sample of a study of shared clonotypes between healthy human individuals. Method: immunoSEQ multiplex PCR; TCRdb's copy keeps in-frame clones and lacks some. Counted here are more than 1 million clones, approximately 80% occurring once; the ten biggest clones make up about 0.52%. The sequenced sample consisted of memory CD4+ T cells from PBMCs. The receptors here all came from a man between 18 and 35 years old in good health. Some clones in this sample may be carry-over from other donors' samples. CDR3s leave out the opening cysteine and the closing phenylalanine or tryptophan. Each record gives: D gene, V gene, CDR3 protein. D genes are given only for firm matches.

NA	TRBV7-2	ASSLVGGTRTDTQY
TRBD2	TRBV4-1	ASSHPGLAGGPNFNEQF
NA	TRBV7-9	ASSYGGDQPQH
NA	TRBV29-1	SVFGASHEQY
TRBD1	TRBV5-4	ASSFTGGNYGYT
TRBD2	TRBV4-1	ASSHSPHLSGRLGNEQF
NA	TRBV7-2	ASSLGGRTNYNEQF
NA	TRBV6-6	ASSTINRDQPQH
TRBD1	TRBV7-3	ASSFNRGTEAF
NA	TRBV5-1	ASSPAGSGNTIY
NA	TRBV6-5	ASSYSPTGANVLT
TRBD1	TRBV10-1	ASSESGQGTGELF
NA	TRBV5-6	ASSLQGIRETQY
NA	TRBV6-4	ASSEQGQSTDTQY
NA	TRBV29-1	SAATSPYNEQF
NA	TRBV18	ASSPPTGSYNEQF
NA	TRBV7-6	ASSSMGSDVEQF
NA	TRBV7-9	ASSLGLGGAWSNQPQH
NA	TRBV5-1	ASSSDTQETQY
NA	TRBV6-6	ASSYSDRNTEAF
TRBD1	TRBV5-1	ASRPGTGELEQY
TRBD2	TRBV5-5	ASSPGPTSGQETQY
NA	TRBV7-7	ASSTGATNEKLF
NA	TRBV7-2	ASSLVRRDNEQF
NA	TRBV9	ASSVVGVSEQF
TRBD2	TRBV5-1	ASSREETSGYNEQF
TRBD2	TRBV2	ASCLAAYEQY
NA	TRBV7-9	ASSLARPRTDTQY
NA	TRBV4-3	ASSPRQVMGTGELF
NA	TRBV6-1	ASSEANGRTSGNTIY
TRBD1	TRBV5-6	ASSQDRVNEQF
NA	TRBV5-6	ASSISGRSTGELF
NA	TRBV28	ASSFSVGKGETQY
NA	TRBV6-1	ASSYLGIEQY
NA	TRBV5-4	ASSLASWQGKDEAF
NA	TRBV5-6	ASRILDQDVGANVLT
NA	TRBV27	ASSSNGAPYEQY
NA	TRBV10-1	ASSLTAPSSYEQY
TRBD1	TRBV6-4	ASSDSGQGVPTDTQY
NA	TRBV28	ASSLWQEGMNTEAF
NA	TRBV5-1	ASSFGGGDTQY
NA	TRBV2	ASSEQVYGYT